The T cell receptor (beta chain) under discussion was sequenced for a study of T-cell reconstitution after alpha-beta-depleted transplantation in children. Trimming cost V 3 bases and J 4 bases, with 7 bases left between them. The CDR3 covers 13 residues. The germline gives CDR1 SGHAT, CDR2 FQNNGV. Unique molecular identifiers were used to barcode this TCRbeta library. TCRdb re-analysed the PCR reads in MiXCR, keeping a single row per CDR3 protein. The table includes under 750,000 distinct CDR3 sequences, 23% detected once. The clonotype comes from a boy in the first two years of life who had a stem cell transplant for acute myeloid leukemia, so the T cells may come from the graft donor. The sequenced sample was PBMCs, mostly from graft donor cells, obtained 360 days after TCRalphabeta/CD19-depleted stem cell transplant. The rearrangement joins TRBV11-2 to TRBJ1-3; D is ambiguous. The DNA of the CDR3 is TGTGCCAGCAGCTTCCCTGTAGGAAACACCATATATTTT. Translating gives CASSFPVGNTIYF.